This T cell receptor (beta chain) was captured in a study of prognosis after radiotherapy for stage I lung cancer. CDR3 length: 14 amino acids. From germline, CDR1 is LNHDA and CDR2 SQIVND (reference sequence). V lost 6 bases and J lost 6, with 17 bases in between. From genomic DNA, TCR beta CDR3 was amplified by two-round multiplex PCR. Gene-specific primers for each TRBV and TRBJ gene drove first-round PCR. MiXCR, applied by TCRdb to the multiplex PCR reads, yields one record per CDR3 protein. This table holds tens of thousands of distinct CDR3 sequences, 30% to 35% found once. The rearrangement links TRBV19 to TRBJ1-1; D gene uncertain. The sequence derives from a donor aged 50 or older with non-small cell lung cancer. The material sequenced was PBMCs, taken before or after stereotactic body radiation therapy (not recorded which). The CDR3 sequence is CASSSEMIGAEAFF. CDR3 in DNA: TGTGCCAGTAGCAGCGAGATGATAGGCGCTGAAGCTTTCTTT. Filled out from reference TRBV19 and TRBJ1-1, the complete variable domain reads DGGITQSPKYLFRKEGQNVTLSCEQNLNHDAMYWYRQDPGQGLRLIYYSQIVNDFQKGDIAEGYSVSREKKESFPLTVTSAQKNPTAFYLCASSSEMIGAEAFFGQGTRLTVV.